The rows below give T cell receptor beta chains drawn from one sample of a study of identical twins. TCRdb called the 5' RACE reads again in MiXCR, with one record for every CDR3 protein. The data contain approximately 600,000 distinct CDR3 sequences, roughly 6.6% of them singletons. The same data also contributed to another study, on yellow fever vaccine responses in identical twins.

Sample: PBMCs. The receptors were gathered from a woman in her late teens or twenties in good health. Both conserved end residues are part of each CDR3. Each record gives: clone size, J gene, D gene, V gene, CDR3 protein, CDR3 DNA. A D gene is named only where the DNA matches it firmly. Some rows have no size entry. The others give once, few or many, or a class for an expanded clone.

.	TRBJ1-2	TRBD1	TRBV25-1	CASRGTGGFYGYTF	TGTGCCAGCAGGGGGACAGGGGGCTTCTATGGCTACACCTTC
.	TRBJ2-7	.	TRBV7-6	CASSLAYGRTYEQYF	TGTGCCAGCAGCTTAGCGTATGGCAGGACCTACGAGCAGTACTTC
few	TRBJ1-1	.	TRBV12-3/TRBV12-4	CASASGGLNTEAFF	TGTGCCAGCGCGTCCGGAGGGTTGAACACTGAAGCTTTCTTT
many	TRBJ2-2	.	TRBV12-3/TRBV12-4	CASSWSGELFF	TGTGCCAGCAGTTGGTCCGGGGAGCTGTTTTTT
few	TRBJ2-5	TRBD1	TRBV24-1	CATSASGTGNSETQYF	TGTGCCACCAGTGCATCCGGGACAGGGAATTCAGAGACCCAGTACTTC
.	TRBJ2-1	.	TRBV7-2	CASSLAREYNEQFF	TGTGCCAGCAGCTTAGCCCGGGAATACAATGAGCAGTTCTTC
few	TRBJ2-1	.	TRBV7-8	CASTPTGRGDEQFF	TGTGCCAGCACCCCGACAGGGAGGGGCGATGAGCAGTTCTTC
few	TRBJ1-2	.	TRBV9	CASSVVPGREGYGYTF	TGTGCCAGCAGCGTAGTTCCAGGTAGAGAGGGCTATGGCTACACCTTC
.	TRBJ2-1	TRBD2	TRBV9	CASSGAGGTYNEQFF	TGTGCCAGCAGCGGAGCGGGAGGAACCTACAATGAGCAGTTCTTC
few	TRBJ2-2	.	TRBV5-5	CASSLGGSVTGELFF	TGTGCCAGCAGCTTGGGGGGTAGTGTAACCGGGGAGCTGTTTTTT
.	TRBJ2-3	.	TRBV20-1	CSAWTASTDTQYF	TGCAGTGCATGGACAGCAAGCACAGATACGCAGTATTTT
few	TRBJ2-4	.	TRBV27	CASSSSRVEGPLAKNIQYF	TGTGCCAGCAGCTCGAGCCGGGTTGAGGGCCCTCTAGCCAAAAACATTCAGTACTTC
.	TRBJ1-2	.	TRBV2	CASSEALADGYTF	TGTGCCAGCAGTGAAGCGCTGGCAGATGGCTACACCTTC
.	TRBJ2-3	TRBD2	TRBV9	CASSVQREIPDTQYF	TGTGCCAGCAGCGTCCAGCGGGAGATCCCAGATACGCAGTATTTT
many	TRBJ2-1	.	TRBV7-6	CASSGRGYNEQFF	TGTGCCAGCAGCGGAAGGGGATACAATGAGCAGTTCTTC
few	TRBJ2-3	.	TRBV15	CATSQAPSLATDTQYF	TGTGCCACCAGCCAAGCCCCCTCTCTCGCCACAGATACGCAGTATTTT
many	TRBJ1-1	.	TRBV29-1	CSVVRGTEAFF	TGCAGCGTTGTCCGGGGCACTGAAGCTTTCTTT
few	TRBJ2-7	.	TRBV12-3/TRBV12-4	CASSTLAVTYEQYF	TGTGCCAGCAGCACTCTCGCGGTAACCTACGAGCAGTACTTC
few	TRBJ1-5	.	TRBV7-2	CASSVSSNQPQHF	TGTGCCAGCAGCGTCAGTAGCAATCAGCCCCAGCATTTT
.	TRBJ2-7	.	TRBV7-9	CASSLDPQGYYEQYF	TGTGCCAGCAGCTTAGACCCCCAGGGGTACTACGAGCAGTACTTC
few	TRBJ1-5	.	TRBV7-2	CASSLWADQPQHF	TGTGCCAGCAGCTTATGGGCAGATCAGCCCCAGCATTTT
few	TRBJ2-1	TRBD2	TRBV20-1	CSAGLAVYNEQFF	TGCAGTGCAGGACTAGCGGTTTACAATGAGCAGTTCTTC
few	TRBJ1-1	.	TRBV4-1	CASSQDQEDSSNTEAFF	TGCGCCAGCAGCCAAGATCAGGAGGATTCCTCGAACACTGAAGCTTTCTTT
many	TRBJ2-3	TRBD1	TRBV5-1	CASRRDRGQDTQYF	TGCGCCAGCAGACGGGACAGGGGGCAGGATACGCAGTATTTT
.	TRBJ1-2	.	TRBV7-6	CASSPVSSDYGYTF	TGTGCCAGCAGCCCTGTCTCCTCCGACTATGGCTACACCTTC
many	TRBJ2-1	.	TRBV5-1	CASSPLRGDGAAQHNEQFF	TGCGCCAGCAGCCCTCTCAGAGGGGACGGGGCCGCCCAACACAATGAGCAGTTCTTC
many	TRBJ1-2	.	TRBV2	CATSLEYDYGYTF	TGTGCCACTTCGTTGGAATACGACTATGGCTACACCTTC